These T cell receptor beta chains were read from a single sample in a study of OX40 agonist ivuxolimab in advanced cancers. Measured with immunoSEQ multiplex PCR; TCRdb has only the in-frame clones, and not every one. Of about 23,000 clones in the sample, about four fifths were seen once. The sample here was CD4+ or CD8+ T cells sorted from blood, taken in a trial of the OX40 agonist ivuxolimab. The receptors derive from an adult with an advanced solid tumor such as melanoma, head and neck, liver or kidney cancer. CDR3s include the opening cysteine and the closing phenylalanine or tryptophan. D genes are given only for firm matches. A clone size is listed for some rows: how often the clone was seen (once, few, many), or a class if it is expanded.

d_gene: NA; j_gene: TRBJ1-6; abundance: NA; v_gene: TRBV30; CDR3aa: CAWTRRVDSPLHF; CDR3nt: TGTGCCTGGACCCGCAGGGTCGATTCACCCCTCCACTTT
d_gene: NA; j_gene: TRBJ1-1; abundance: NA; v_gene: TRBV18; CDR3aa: CASSPGTLEAFF; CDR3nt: TGTGCCAGCTCACCCGGGACACTTGAAGCTTTCTTT
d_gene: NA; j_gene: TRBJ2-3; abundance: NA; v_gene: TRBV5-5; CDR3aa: CATHRRDSRTDTQYF; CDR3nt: TGTGCGACCCATCGGAGGGACAGTCGCACAGATACGCAGTATTTT
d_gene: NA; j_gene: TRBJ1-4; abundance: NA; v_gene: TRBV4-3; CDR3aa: CASSQGRGRGDEKLFF; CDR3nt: TGCGCCAGCAGCCAAGGCCGGGGCCGCGGGGATGAAAAACTGTTTTTT
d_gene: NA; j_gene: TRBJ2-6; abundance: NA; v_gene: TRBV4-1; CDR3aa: CASSQVTDYSGANVLTF; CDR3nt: TGCGCCAGCAGCCAAGTGACAGATTACTCTGGGGCCAACGTCCTGACTTTC
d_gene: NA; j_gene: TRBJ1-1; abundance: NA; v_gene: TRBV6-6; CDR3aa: CASSSRTVMNTEAFF; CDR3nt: TGTGCCAGCAGTTCTAGGACAGTAATGAACACTGAAGCTTTCTTT
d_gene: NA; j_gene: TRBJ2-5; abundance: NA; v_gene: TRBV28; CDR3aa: CASSFSGTRLETQYF; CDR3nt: TGTGCCAGCAGTTTTTCAGGCACAAGGCTGGAGACCCAGTACTTC
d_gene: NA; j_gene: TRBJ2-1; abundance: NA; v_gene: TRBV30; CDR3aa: CAWRKTTVWLRGNEQFF; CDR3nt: TGTGCCTGGAGGAAAACGACAGTCTGGTTGAGGGGGAATGAGCAGTTCTTC
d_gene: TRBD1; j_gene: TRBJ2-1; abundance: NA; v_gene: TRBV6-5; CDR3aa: CASRGQISYNEQFF; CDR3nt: TGTGCCAGCAGGGGACAGATCTCCTACAATGAGCAGTTCTTC
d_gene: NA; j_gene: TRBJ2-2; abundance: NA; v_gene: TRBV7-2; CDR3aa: CASSNYLLTDGELFF; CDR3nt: TGTGCCAGCAGCAACTACCTCCTGACCGACGGGGAGCTGTTTTTT
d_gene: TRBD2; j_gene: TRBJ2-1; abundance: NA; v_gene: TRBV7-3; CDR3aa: CASSSTGGNYNEQFF; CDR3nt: TGTGCCAGCAGCTCCACCGGGGGGAATTACAATGAGCAGTTCTTC
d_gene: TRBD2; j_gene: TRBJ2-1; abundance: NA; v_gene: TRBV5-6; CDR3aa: CASSPRGGTYNEQFF; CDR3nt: TGTGCCAGCAGCCCCCGCGGGGGTACCTACAATGAGCAGTTCTTC
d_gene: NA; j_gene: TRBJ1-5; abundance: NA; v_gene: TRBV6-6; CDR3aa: CASSDNSNQPQHF; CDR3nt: TGTGCCAGCAGCGACAATAGCAATCAGCCCCAGCATTTT
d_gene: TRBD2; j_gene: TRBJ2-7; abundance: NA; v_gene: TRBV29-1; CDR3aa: CSVPTSGRIHEQYF; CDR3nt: TGCAGCGTCCCGACTAGCGGGAGGATCCACGAGCAGTACTTC
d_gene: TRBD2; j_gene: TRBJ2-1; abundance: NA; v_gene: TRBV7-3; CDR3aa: CASSAQAGGSYNEQFF; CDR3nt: TGTGCCAGCAGCGCCCAAGCGGGAGGATCCTACAATGAGCAGTTCTTC
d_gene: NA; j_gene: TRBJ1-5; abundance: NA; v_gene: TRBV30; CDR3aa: CAWSSGANQPQHF; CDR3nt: TGTGCCTGGAGCTCAGGGGCAAATCAGCCCCAGCATTTT
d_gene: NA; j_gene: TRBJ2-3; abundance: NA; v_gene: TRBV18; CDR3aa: CASSPVTGYTDTQYF; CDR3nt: TGTGCCAGCTCACCGGTTACGGGCTACACAGATACGCAGTATTTT
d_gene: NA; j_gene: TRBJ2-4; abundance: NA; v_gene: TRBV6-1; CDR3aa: CASSNAVRDIQYF; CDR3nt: TGTGCCAGCAGTAACGCCGTAAGGGACATTCAGTACTTC
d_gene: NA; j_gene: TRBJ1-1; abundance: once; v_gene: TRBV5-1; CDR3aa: CASSLTTNTEAFF; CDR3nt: TGCGCCAGCAGCTTGACAACGAACACTGAAGCTTTCTTT
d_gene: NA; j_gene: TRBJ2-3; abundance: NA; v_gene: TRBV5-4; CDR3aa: CASSFVEAGTDTQYF; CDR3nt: TGTGCCAGCAGCTTTGTGGAGGCGGGCACAGATACGCAGTATTTT
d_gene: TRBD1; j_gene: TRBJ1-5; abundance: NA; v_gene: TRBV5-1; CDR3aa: CASSLGQGGGQPQHF; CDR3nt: TGCGCCAGCAGCCTCGGACAGGGGGGCGGTCAGCCCCAGCATTTT
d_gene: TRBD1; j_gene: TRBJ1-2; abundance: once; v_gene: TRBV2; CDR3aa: CASRATGGRYGYTF; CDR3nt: TGTGCCAGCAGGGCAACAGGGGGAAGGTATGGCTACACCTTC
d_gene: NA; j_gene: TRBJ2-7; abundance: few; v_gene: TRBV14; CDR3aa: CASSRGAFYEQYF; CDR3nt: TGTGCCAGCAGCAGGGGGGCCTTCTACGAGCAGTACTTC
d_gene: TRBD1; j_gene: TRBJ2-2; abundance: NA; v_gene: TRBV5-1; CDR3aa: CASSLDRGVAGELFF; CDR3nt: TGCGCCAGCAGCTTGGACAGGGGTGTGGCCGGGGAGCTGTTTTTT
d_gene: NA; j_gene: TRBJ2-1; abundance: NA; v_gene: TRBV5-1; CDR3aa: CASSPGGTELNEQFF; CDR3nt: TGCGCCAGCAGCCCTGGGGGGACAGAACTCAATGAGCAGTTCTTC
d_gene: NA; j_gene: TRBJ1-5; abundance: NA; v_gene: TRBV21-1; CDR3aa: CASSKVAGYQPQHF; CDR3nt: TGTGCCAGCAGCAAAGTGGCGGGGTATCAGCCCCAGCATTTT
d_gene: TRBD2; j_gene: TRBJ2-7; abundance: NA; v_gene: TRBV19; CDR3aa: CASSVGSAGATYEQYF; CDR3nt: TGTGCCAGTAGTGTCGGCTCAGCGGGAGCGACCTACGAGCAGTACTTC
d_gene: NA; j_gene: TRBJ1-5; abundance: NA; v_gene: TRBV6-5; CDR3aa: CASREGRGSNQPQHF; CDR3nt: TGTGCCAGCCGAGAGGGCAGGGGTAGCAATCAGCCCCAGCATTTT
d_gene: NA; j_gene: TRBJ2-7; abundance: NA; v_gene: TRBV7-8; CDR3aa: CASSLAGRASEQYF; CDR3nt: TGTGCCAGCAGCTTAGCCGGCAGGGCCAGCGAGCAGTACTTC
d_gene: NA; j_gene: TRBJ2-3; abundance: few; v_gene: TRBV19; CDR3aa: CASSMAGRRADTQYF; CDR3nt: TGTGCCAGTAGTATGGCGGGAAGGCGCGCAGATACGCAGTATTTT